Listed below are T cell receptor beta chains from one sample, sequenced in a study of CXCR3 chemokines and chemotherapy response in bladder cancer. TCRdb itself ran the PCR reads through MiXCR, one entry per CDR3 protein. The data hold approximately 12,000 distinct CDR3 sequences, with over 10% observed a single time. The biological material was taken from a patient whose treatment included neoadjuvant chemotherapy. The receptors stem from a human donor with bladder cancer that did not respond to neoadjuvant chemotherapy. The CDR3 runs from the conserved cysteine through the conserved F or W.

TRBJ2-1	TRBV15	CATSRDHGGGLF
TRBJ1-2	TRBV30	CAWTAIDGIYGYTF
TRBJ2-1	TRBV5-6	CASSLSEDNEQFF
TRBJ2-3	TRBV7-2	CASSSGGGTDTQYF
TRBJ1-6	TRBV6-2/TRBV6-3	CASSQPRGIAPLHF
TRBJ1-1	TRBV19	CASSIDLDGQAFF
TRBJ2-2	TRBV5-6	CASSFLAGELFF
TRBJ2-3	TRBV19	CASSQGGGLSTDTQYF
TRBJ2-2	TRBV12-3/TRBV12-4	CASNLRGISNTGELFF
TRBJ1-1	TRBV11-2	CASSLGGNLNTEAFF
TRBJ1-2	TRBV18	CASSQGSGYTF
TRBJ1-6	TRBV20-1	CSASIGRPGSPLHF
TRBJ1-1	TRBV7-9	CASSLDRITEAFF
TRBJ2-1	TRBV29-1	CSVGTGTNEQFF
TRBJ1-4	TRBV7-9	CASSLIATNEKLFF
TRBJ2-1	TRBV29-1	CSVEGQGGFINF
TRBJ2-3	TRBV7-9	CASSGTSGGAFGTDTQYF
TRBJ1-6	TRBV12-3/TRBV12-4	CASSLAGGGTLHF
TRBJ1-1	TRBV10-3	CAIRGQGATEAFF
TRBJ1-1	TRBV9	CASSVTEGTEAFF
TRBJ2-7	TRBV6-1	CASSGPGTGGFLVYYEQYF
TRBJ1-3	TRBV12-5	CASGTTTGHSGNTIYF
TRBJ2-5	TRBV7-9	CASSLGTSGFRSPQETQYF
TRBJ1-1	TRBV10-3	CATTQGDTEAFF
TRBJ1-5	TRBV7-9	CASSVDGGNQPQHF
TRBJ1-1	TRBV12-3/TRBV12-4	CASSLAGTGGVTEAFF
TRBJ1-2	TRBV6-2/TRBV6-3	CASRAGGAGYTF
TRBJ2-3	TRBV6-2/TRBV6-3	CASSYRRGIGTDTQYF
TRBJ1-2	TRBV27	CASSWGRRDGYTF
TRBJ2-2	TRBV30	CAWKGTSGSMPGELFF
TRBJ2-7	TRBV28	CASSLMSREQYF
TRBJ2-5	TRBV27	CASSSLQVRGQETQYF
TRBJ2-7	TRBV11-1	CASSSGLGLEQYF
TRBJ1-1	TRBV19	CASVSRGVAEAFF
TRBJ1-5	TRBV6-1	CASSATGVGGDQPQHF